These 20 T cell receptor beta chains were all obtained from the same sample, sequenced in a study of blood T cell repertoires in COVID-19. TCRdb's table, derived via immunoSEQ multiplex PCR, lists solely in-frame clones and lacks some. Among some 100,000 clones listed, approximately 86% were seen once. Sequencing was carried out using peripheral blood. These receptors were obtained from an older woman with acute or convalescent COVID-19.

The chain joins TRBV4-2 to TRBJ2-7; D perhaps matches TRBD1 (6 bases). V lost 1 base and J 2 bases, leaving 12 bases between the germline ends. Germline loops: CDR1 LGHNA, CDR2 YNFKEQ. The CDR3 contains 15 residues. The CDR3 nucleotides are TGTGCCAGCAGCCAAGTACAGGGTCAGGCCTACGAGCAGTACTTC. Residues: CASSQVQGQAYEQYF.

The chain employs TRBV5-1 and TRBJ2-3; TRBD2 aligns across 13 bases. This CDR3 has 16 residues. Unmatched junction bases numbered 4, after V lost 2 bases and J lost 4 bases. Germline values: CDR1 SGHRS, CDR2 YFSETQ. In DNA, the CDR3 is TGCGCCAGCAGCTTACCCGGACTAGCGGGAGCAGATACGCAGTATTTT. Translating it yields CASSLPGLAGADTQYF.

The rearrangement uses TRBV5-4 and TRBJ2-7, with 7 positions matching TRBD1. V was pared by 2 bases and J by 3 bases, with 5 bases of the junction left unmatched. This CDR3 comprises 14 residues. Germline V CDR1 and CDR2: SGHNT, YYREEE (reference sequence). The CDR3 coding sequence is TGTGCCAGCAGCTTCCCGGGACAGATCTACGAGCAGTACTTC. It encodes CASSFPGQIYEQYF.

This rearrangement joins TRBV19 to TRBJ1-3, with TRBD1 as a possible D gene (6 bases). CDR3 length equals 17 residues. Trimming took off 4 bases at V and 2 bases at J, with 18 bases between the two ends. Germline V lookup: CDR1 LNHDA, CDR2 SQIVND (reference sequence). As DNA, the CDR3 is TGTGCCAGTAGTACGATATCCACAAGGACAGCTGGAAACACCATATATTTT. Translation gives CASSTISTRTAGNTIYF.

The rearrangement links TRBV5-6 to TRBJ1-3; TRBD1 is a possible D gene (6 bases). Deletions cut 5 bases from V and 1 base from J, with 13 bases between. CDR1 and CDR2 from the germline V gene are SGHDT and YYEEEE. There are 15 residues in the CDR3. CDR3 sequence: CASSLTGYSGNTIYF. For the CDR3, the DNA is TGTGCCAGCAGTTTAACAGGGTATTCTGGAAACACCATATATTTT.

This chain connects TRBV4-2 to TRBJ2-7; 9 bases are a match to TRBD1. The CDR3 is made up of 16 amino acids. CDR1 is LGHNA, CDR2 YNFKEQ, per germline. Unmatched junction bases numbered 11, after V lost 3 bases and J lost 5 bases. CDR3 nucleotide sequence: TGTGCCAGCAGCCACCTACCGGGACAGGGACGGGACGAGCAGTACTTC. Translation: CASSHLPGQGRDEQYF.

This sequence joins TRBV6-5 and TRBJ2-2; 8 bases are a match to TRBD1. The CDR3 totals 15 residues. J was trimmed by 1 base and V by 2 bases; bases with no gene match: 0. Germline assignment: CDR1 MNHEY and CDR2 SVGAGI. The CDR3 spells CASSYGTGNTGELFF. In DNA, the CDR3 is TGTGCCAGCAGTTACGGGACAGGGAACACCGGGGAGCTGTTTTTT.

The rearrangement uses TRBV19 and TRBJ2-5; the match to TRBD1 covers 10 bases. Germline values: CDR1 LNHDA, CDR2 SQIVND (reference sequence). CDR3 length equals 16 residues. V was clipped by 5 bases and J by 5 bases; unmatched bases: 11. CDR3 bases: TGTGCCAGTAGTGCCGGGACAGGGGCTTCCGGGGAGACCCAGTACTTC. Amino acid sequence: CASSAGTGASGETQYF.

Here the CDR3 DNA reads TGTGCCAGCAGATTTACCCGACAAGCGAACACCGGGGAGCTGTTTTTT. Amino acid sequence: CASRFTRQANTGELFF. The chain couples TRBV28 to TRBJ2-2; no reliable D call. Trimming shortened V by 6 bases and J by 0 bases, and 14 bases separated the two germline ends. Germline V gives CDR1 MDHEN, CDR2 SYDVKM. The CDR3 consists of 16 residues.

V gene TRBV18 combines with J gene TRBJ1-4, with D tentatively TRBD1 (6 bases). The germline gives CDR1 KGHSH, CDR2 LQKENI. The CDR3 covers 14 residues. Trimming took off 2 bases at V and 7 bases at J, with 11 bases between the two ends. The CDR3 DNA reads TGTGCCAGCTCACCAAACCAGGGGAGTGAAAAACTGTTTTTT. Its translation: CASSPNQGSEKLFF.

The rearrangement joins TRBV7-9 to TRBJ2-7, with TRBD1 matching 8 bases. This CDR3 spans 15 amino acids. Germline CDR1 SEHNR, CDR2 FQNEAQ (reference sequence). Trimming took 5 bases from V and 6 from J; bases not matched to a gene: 12. The chain's CDR3 is CASSRNTGGLGEQYF. CDR3 DNA: TGTGCCAGCAGCCGGAATACAGGGGGTTTAGGCGAGCAGTACTTC.

The rearrangement joins TRBV7-6 to TRBJ2-5, with TRBD2 identical over 10 bases. CDR1 is SGHVS and CDR2 is FNYEAQ in the germline V gene. The CDR3 has 15 amino acids. The trim removed 5 bases at V and 1 base at J, leaving 4 bases unmatched. Here the CDR3 reads CASSPIAGGQETQYF. The CDR3 DNA reads as TGTGCCAGCAGCCCTATAGCGGGGGGCCAAGAGACCCAGTACTTC. The full variable domain, with the rest looked up from reference TRBV7-6 and TRBJ2-5, is GAGVSQSPRYKVTKRGQDVALRCDPISGHVSLYWYRQALGQGPEFLTYFNYEAQQDKSGLPNDRFSAERPEGSISTLTIQRTEQRDSAMYRCASSPIAGGQETQYFGPGTRLLVL.

In its sample, this clone was seen once. V usage is TRBV5-1 and J usage is TRBJ2-1; 8 bases are a match to TRBD1. The ends lost 4 bases at V and 0 bases at J; junction bases unmatched: 9. The CDR3 runs to 17 residues. Per germline, CDR1 SGHRS and CDR2 YFSETQ. The CDR3 nucleotides are TGCGCCAGCAGCCCCGACAGGGGCCTAAGCTCCTACAATGAGCAGTTCTTC. Translating it yields CASSPDRGLSSYNEQFF.

The chain is built from TRBV7-9 and TRBJ1-2; no firm D call. V was clipped by 0 bases and J by 8 bases, with 28 bases between them. Germline V CDR1 and CDR2: SEHNR, FQNEAQ (reference sequence). The CDR3 is 19 amino acids. DNA for the CDR3: TGTGCCAGCAGCTTAGCGCACTCGACGACCGGACTGAGGGAACAAGGCTACACCTTC. Its translation is CASSLAHSTTGLREQGYTF. Drawing the rest from reference TRBV7-9 and TRBJ1-2, the complete variable domain is DTGVSQNPRHKITKRGQNVTFRCDPISEHNRLYWYRQTLGQGPEFLTYFQNEAQLEKSRLLSDRFSAERPKGSFSTLEIQRTEQGDSAMYLCASSLAHSTTGLREQGYTFGSGTRLTVV.

The gene calls are TRBV11-2 and TRBJ2-5; 7 positions match TRBD2. Germline V lookup: CDR1 SGHAT, CDR2 FQNNGV. The V segment lost 3 bases and the J segment 2 bases; nucleotides outside the gene matches: 0. CDR3 size: 13 residues. The CDR3 nucleotides read TGTGCCAGCAGCTTCGGGGGGCAAGAGACCCAGTACTTC. It translates to CASSFGGQETQYF. Full variable domain (rest looked up from reference TRBV11-2 and TRBJ2-5): EAGVAQSPRYKIIEKRQSVAFWCNPISGHATLYWYQQILGQGPKLLIQFQNNGVVDDSQLPKDRFSAERLKGVDSTLKIQPAKLEDSAVYLCASSFGGQETQYFGPGTRLLVL.

DNA for the CDR3: TGTGCCAGCAGCGTAGGACTAGCGGGAGTTAATGAGCAGTTCTTC. Its protein product is CASSVGLAGVNEQFF. V gene TRBV9 combines with J gene TRBJ2-1; 12 nucleotides match TRBD2. The junction had 2 bases not matched to a gene; V was cut back by 0 bases and J by 7 bases. The CDR3 spans 15 residues. From germline, CDR1 is SGDLS and CDR2 YYNGEE. Full variable domain (outside the CDR3, taken from reference TRBV9 and TRBJ2-1): DSGVTQTPKHLITATGQRVTLRCSPRSGDLSVYWYQQSLDQGLQFLIQYYNGEERAKGNILERFSAQQFPDLHSELNLSSLELGDSALYFCASSVGLAGVNEQFFGPGTRLTVL.

This clone came up once. The rearrangement uses TRBV7-9 and TRBJ2-3, with D perhaps matching TRBD2 (6 bases). CDR3 size: 16 residues. Deletions cut 5 bases from V and 3 bases from J, with 18 bases between. Looked up from germline, CDR1 is SEHNR and CDR2 is FQNEAQ (reference sequence). CDR3 loop: CASSPGREFGTDTQYF. CDR3 nucleotide sequence: TGTGCCAGCAGCCCTGGACGGGAGTTTGGGACAGATACGCAGTATTTT.

This chain connects TRBV19 to TRBJ1-5; D is unclear. This CDR3 has 16 residues. The V and J ends lost 2 bases and 2 bases respectively, with 13 bases between them. Germline values: CDR1 LNHDA, CDR2 SQIVND (reference sequence). CDR3 in amino acids: CASSITERIGNQPQHF. CDR3 DNA: TGTGCCAGTAGTATAACTGAGAGGATCGGCAATCAGCCCCAGCATTTT.

V is TRBV28 and J is TRBJ1-2, with 7 bases aligning to TRBD1. CDR3 length: 15 amino acids. The V gene end was trimmed by 11 bases and the J gene end by 1 base; junction bases not matched to a gene: 13. Germline CDR1 reads MDHEN; CDR2 reads SYDVKM. In DNA, the CDR3 is TGTGCCGTACAGGGGACTGAGGGGCATAACTATGGCTACACCTTC. As protein: CAVQGTEGHNYGYTF.

The gene calls are TRBV5-1 and TRBJ1-1; TRBD1 matches at 8 bases. V shed 4 bases, J shed 0 bases, and the junction held 5 bases outside the gene matches. The CDR3 contains 15 residues. The germline V gene encodes CDR1 SGHRS and CDR2 YFSETQ. The CDR3: CASSKPTGVNTEAFF. CDR3 coding DNA: TGCGCCAGCAGCAAGCCGACAGGGGTGAACACTGAAGCTTTCTTT.